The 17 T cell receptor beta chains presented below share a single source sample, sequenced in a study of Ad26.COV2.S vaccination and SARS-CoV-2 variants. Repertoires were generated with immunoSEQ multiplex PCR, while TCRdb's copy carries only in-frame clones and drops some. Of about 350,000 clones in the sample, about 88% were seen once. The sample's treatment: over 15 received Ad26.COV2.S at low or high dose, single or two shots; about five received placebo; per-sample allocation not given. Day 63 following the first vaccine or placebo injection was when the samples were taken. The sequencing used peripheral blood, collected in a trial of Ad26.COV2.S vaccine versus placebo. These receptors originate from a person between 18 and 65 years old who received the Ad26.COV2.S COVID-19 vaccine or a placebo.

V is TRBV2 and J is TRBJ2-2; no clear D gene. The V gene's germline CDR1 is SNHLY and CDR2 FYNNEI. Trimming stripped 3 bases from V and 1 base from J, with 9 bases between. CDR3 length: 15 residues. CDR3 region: CASSEMPGNTGELFF. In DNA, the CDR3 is TGTGCCAGCAGTGAGATGCCAGGGAACACCGGGGAGCTGTTTTTT.

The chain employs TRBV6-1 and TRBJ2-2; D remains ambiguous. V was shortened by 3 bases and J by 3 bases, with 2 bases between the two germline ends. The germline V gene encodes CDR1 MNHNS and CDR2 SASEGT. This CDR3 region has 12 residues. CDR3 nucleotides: TGTGCCAGCAGTGAGCACACCGGGGAGCTGTTTTTT. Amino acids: CASSEHTGELFF.

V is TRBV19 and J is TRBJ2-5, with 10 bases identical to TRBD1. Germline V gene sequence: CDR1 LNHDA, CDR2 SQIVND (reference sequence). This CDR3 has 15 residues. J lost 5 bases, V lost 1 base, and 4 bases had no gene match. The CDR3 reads CASSIGDRGLETQYF. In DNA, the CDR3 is TGTGCCAGTAGTATAGGTGACAGGGGGCTGGAGACCCAGTACTTC.

The chain's CDR3 is CASSIIAGGPRNEQFF. CDR3 nucleotides: TGTGCCAGTAGTATAATAGCGGGGGGGCCCCGCAATGAGCAGTTCTTC. This chain joins TRBV19 and TRBJ2-1; 11 nucleotides agree with TRBD2. The germline gives CDR1 LNHDA, CDR2 SQIVND (reference sequence). The CDR3 is 16 amino acids. J was trimmed by 6 bases and V by 2 bases; bases with no gene match: 6. Combining the CDR3 with reference TRBV19 and TRBJ2-1 gives the whole variable domain DGGITQSPKYLFRKEGQNVTLSCEQNLNHDAMYWYRQDPGQGLRLIYYSQIVNDFQKGDIAEGYSVSREKKESFPLTVTSAQKNPTAFYLCASSIIAGGPRNEQFFGPGTRLTVL.

The CDR3, as DNA: TGTGCCAGCACCAAAAGATGGTCGGCAACCCGAGCACCAGATACGCAGTATTTT. Its protein is CASTKRWSATRAPDTQYF. The chain uses TRBV27 and TRBJ2-3; no reliable D call. V was shortened by 7 bases and J by 4 bases, with 27 bases between the two germline ends. The germline CDR1 and CDR2 sequences are MNHEY and SMNVEV (reference sequence). CDR3 length: 18 amino acids.

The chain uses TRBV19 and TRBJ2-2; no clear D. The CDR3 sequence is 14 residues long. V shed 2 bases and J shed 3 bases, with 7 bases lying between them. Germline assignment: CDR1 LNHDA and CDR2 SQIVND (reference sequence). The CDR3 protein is CASSIRQDTGELFF. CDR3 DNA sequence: TGTGCCAGTAGTATAAGGCAAGACACCGGGGAGCTGTTTTTT.

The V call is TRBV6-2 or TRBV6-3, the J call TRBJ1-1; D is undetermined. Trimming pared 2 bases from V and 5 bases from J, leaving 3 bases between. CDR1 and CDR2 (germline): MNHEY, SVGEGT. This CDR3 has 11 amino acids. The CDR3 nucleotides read TGTGCCAGCAGTTACACGACTGAAGCTTTCTTT. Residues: CASSYTTEAFF.

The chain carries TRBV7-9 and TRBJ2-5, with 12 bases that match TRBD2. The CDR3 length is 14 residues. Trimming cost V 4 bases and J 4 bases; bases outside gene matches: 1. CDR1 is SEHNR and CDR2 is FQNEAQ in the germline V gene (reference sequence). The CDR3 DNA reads TGTGCCAGCAGCTCGGGACTAGCGGGAGAGACCCAGTACTTC. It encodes CASSSGLAGETQYF.

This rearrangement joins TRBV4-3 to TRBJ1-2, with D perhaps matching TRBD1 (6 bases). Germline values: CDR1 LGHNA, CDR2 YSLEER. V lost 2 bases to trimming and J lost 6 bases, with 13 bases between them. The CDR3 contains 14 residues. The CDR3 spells CASSQWDKGDGYTF. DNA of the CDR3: TGCGCCAGCAGCCAATGGGACAAGGGTGATGGCTACACCTTC.

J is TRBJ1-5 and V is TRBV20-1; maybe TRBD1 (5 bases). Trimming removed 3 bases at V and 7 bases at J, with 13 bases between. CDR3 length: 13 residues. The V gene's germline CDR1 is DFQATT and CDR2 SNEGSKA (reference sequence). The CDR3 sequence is CSASSGAKQPQHF. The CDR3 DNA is TGCAGTGCTAGTAGTGGGGCAAAACAGCCCCAGCATTTT.

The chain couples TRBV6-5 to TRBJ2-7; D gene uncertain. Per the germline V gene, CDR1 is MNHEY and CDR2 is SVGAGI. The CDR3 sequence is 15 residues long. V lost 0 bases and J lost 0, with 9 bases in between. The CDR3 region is CASSYSSADSYEQYF. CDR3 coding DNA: TGTGCCAGCAGTTACTCGAGTGCGGACTCCTACGAGCAGTACTTC.

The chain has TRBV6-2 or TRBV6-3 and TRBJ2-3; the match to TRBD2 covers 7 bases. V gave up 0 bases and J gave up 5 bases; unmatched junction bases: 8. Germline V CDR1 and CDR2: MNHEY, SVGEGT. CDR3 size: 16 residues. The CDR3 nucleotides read TGTGCCAGCAGTTACTCGGCGGGAGCCAAGCTAGATACGCAGTATTTT. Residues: CASSYSAGAKLDTQYF.

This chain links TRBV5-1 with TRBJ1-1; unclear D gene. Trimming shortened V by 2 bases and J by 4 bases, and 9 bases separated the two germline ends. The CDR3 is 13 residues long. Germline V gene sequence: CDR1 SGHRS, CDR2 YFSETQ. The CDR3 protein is CASSFDTSTEAFF. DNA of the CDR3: TGCGCCAGCAGCTTTGACACTTCCACTGAAGCTTTCTTT.

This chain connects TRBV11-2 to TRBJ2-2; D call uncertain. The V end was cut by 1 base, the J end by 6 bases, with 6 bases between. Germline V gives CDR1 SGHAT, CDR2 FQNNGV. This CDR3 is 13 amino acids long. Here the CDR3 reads CASSLGRSGELFF. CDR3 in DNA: TGTGCCAGCAGCTTAGGCCGCTCCGGGGAGCTGTTTTTT.

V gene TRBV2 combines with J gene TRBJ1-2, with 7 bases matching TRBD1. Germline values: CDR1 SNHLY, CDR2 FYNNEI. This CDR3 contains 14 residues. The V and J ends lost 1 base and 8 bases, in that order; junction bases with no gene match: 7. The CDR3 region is CASSEVRTGGGYTF. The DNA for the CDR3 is TGTGCCAGCAGTGAAGTGCGGACAGGTGGCGGCTACACCTTC.

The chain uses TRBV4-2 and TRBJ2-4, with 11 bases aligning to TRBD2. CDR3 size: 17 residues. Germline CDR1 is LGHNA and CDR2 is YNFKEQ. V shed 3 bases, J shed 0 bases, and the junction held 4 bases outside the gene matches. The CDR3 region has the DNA TGTGCCAGCAGCCAGGAACTAGCGGGAGAAGCCAAAAACATTCAGTACTTC. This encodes CASSQELAGEAKNIQYF.

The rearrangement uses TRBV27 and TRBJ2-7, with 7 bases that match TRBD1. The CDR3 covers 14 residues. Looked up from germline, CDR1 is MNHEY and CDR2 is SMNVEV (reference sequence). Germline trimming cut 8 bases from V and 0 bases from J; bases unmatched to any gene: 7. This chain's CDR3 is CASQDRFFSYEQYF. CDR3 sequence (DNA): TGTGCCAGCCAGGACAGGTTTTTCTCCTACGAGCAGTACTTC.